This T cell receptor beta chain is from a study of response to subunit inactivated influenza vaccine. TCRdb reanalysed the RT-PCR reads using MiXCR and keeps one entry per CDR3 protein. The repertoire consists of 500,000 to 550,000 distinct CDR3 sequences, with around 8% occurring once and the leading ten covering approximately 13%. V lost 0 bases and J lost 8, with 11 bases in between. The CDR3 runs to 14 residues. The germline gives CDR1 LNHNV, CDR2 YYDKDF (reference sequence). Study findings and constraints: Authors suggested few new T cells are recruited by each seasonal influenza vaccination.

This clonotype was counted between two and nine times. Antigen: not known. The V call is TRBV15, the J call TRBJ1-5; D not resolved. The source is a man aged 45-69 years who received an inactivated influenza vaccine. The sample was PBMCs from blood, taken less than 25 months after vaccination. CDR3 amino acids: CATSRERLFEPQHF. The CDR3 nucleotides are TGTGCCACCAGCAGAGAACGCCTTTTTGAGCCCCAGCATTTT.